A single sample is the source of the 12 T cell receptor beta chains below, sequenced in a study of blood T cells in healthy people across ages. The authors ran a second PCR of roughly 6 to 12 cycles using a sample-barcoded 5' primer and a J-beta primer mix. TCRdb passed the 5' RACE reads through MiXCR, listing each CDR3 protein once. The table lists more than 450,000 distinct CDR3 sequences, about 29% of them singletons. These data were likewise used in another study, on T cells of mothers and their children.

The source material was blood. The receptor source for this set is a boy aged 2-15 years in good health.

This clonotype was found a few times. The rearrangement joins TRBV5-6 to TRBJ2-5; possible D gene TRBD1, 6 bases. TRBJ2-1 explains the end of the DNA better; the J call may be wrong. The germline V gene has CDR1 SGHDT and CDR2 YYEEEE. This CDR3 is built from 16 residues. The CDR3 loop is CASGGLRGRYYNEQFF. Written as DNA, the CDR3 is TGTGCCAGCGGTGGGTTAAGGGGGAGATACTACAATGAGCAGTTCTTC.

This chain links TRBV19 with TRBJ2-7; 8 bases agree with TRBD2. This CDR3 is 14 amino acids long. Germline values: CDR1 LNHDA, CDR2 SQIVND (reference sequence). V lost 3 bases to trimming and J lost 1 base; unmatched junction nucleotides: 2. The CDR3 spells CASSMIAGSYEQYF. CDR3 sequence (DNA): TGTGCCAGTAGTATGATAGCGGGGTCCTACGAGCAGTACTTC.

The chain couples TRBV6-4 to TRBJ2-5, with 7 bases lining up with TRBD2. With the DNA end fitting TRBJ2-1 better, the J assignment may be wrong. CDR3 length: 13 residues. Germline V gives CDR1 MRHNA, CDR2 SNTAGT. The CDR3: CASKVNGGKEQFF. CDR3 sequence (DNA): TGTGCCAGCAAAGTTAACGGGGGGAAGGAGCAGTTCTTC.

There are a few counts of this clonotype. V is TRBV2 and J is TRBJ2-2; D is perhaps TRBD1 (6 bases). Trimming left V 2 bases short and J 5 bases short, with 12 bases between. In germline, CDR1 is SNHLY, CDR2 FYNNEI. The CDR3 contains 15 residues. CDR3 sequence: CASSETGNETGELFF. The CDR3 bases are TGTGCCAGCAGTGAAACAGGGAATGAGACCGGGGAGCTGTTTTTT.

V gene TRBV4-3 combines with J gene TRBJ2-7, with 7 nucleotides matching TRBD1. The CDR3 sequence is 14 residues long. Germline values: CDR1 LGHNA, CDR2 YSLEER. With V trimmed by 3 bases and J by 5 bases, 7 bases remained unmatched. The CDR3, as DNA: TGCGCCAGCAGCCAGAGACAGGGAGAGGACGAGCAGTACTTC. It is translated as CASSQRQGEDEQYF.

This clonotype was recorded a few times. For the CDR3, the DNA is TGTGCCAGCAGCCAAGATAAGGGAACGCAGTATTTT. Translated: CASSQDKGTQYF. The chain links TRBV14 to TRBJ2-3; D ambiguous. The CDR3 runs 12 residues. V lost 0 bases and J lost 9, with 7 bases in between. The V gene's germline CDR1 is SGHDN and CDR2 FVKESK.

This clonotype was recorded a few times. In DNA, the CDR3 is TGCAGTGCTAGAGGCCAGGGCCTAGCGGGAGGGAAGACCCAGTACTTC. Its protein is CSARGQGLAGGKTQYF. The chain joins TRBV20-1 to TRBJ2-5; 12 nucleotides line up with TRBD2. Germline assignment: CDR1 DFQATT and CDR2 SNEGSKA (reference sequence). The junction had 9 bases not matched to a gene; V was cut back by 1 base and J by 6 bases. The CDR3 runs to 16 residues.

The CDR3 bases are TGTGCCAGCAGTTTATCCCATGAGGGGGGTGAAAAACTGTTTTTT. Its translation: CASSLSHEGGEKLFF. The rearrangement joins TRBV28 to TRBJ1-4; D is perhaps TRBD1 (6 bases). Germline V lookup: CDR1 MDHEN, CDR2 SYDVKM. This CDR3 region has 15 residues. V lost 1 base, J lost 7 bases, and 13 bases lay in between.

V usage is TRBV10-3 and J usage is TRBJ1-4, with D perhaps TRBD1 (5 bases). V lost 8 bases and J 7 bases, leaving 11 bases between the germline ends. CDR1 is ENHRY, CDR2 SYGVKD, per germline. The length of the CDR3 is 12 residues. CDR3 loop: CAIGGGTEKLFF. The CDR3 DNA reads as TGTGCCATCGGGGGAGGCACTGAAAAACTGTTTTTT.

The V and J genes are TRBV2 and TRBJ2-5, with 7 bases matching TRBD1. Germline CDR1 is SNHLY and CDR2 is FYNNEI. The CDR3 loop spans 15 amino acids. Losses at the gene ends were 3 bases for V and 1 base for J; bases not matched to a gene: 5. CDR3 bases: TGTGCCAGCAGTGACCCCCGGGACAGCCAAGAGACCCAGTACTTC. Amino acid sequence: CASSDPRDSQETQYF.

The sample holds a few counts of this clonotype. The V and J genes are TRBV5-1 and TRBJ1-4, with 8 bases that match TRBD1. Germline V gives CDR1 SGHRS, CDR2 YFSETQ. The CDR3 spans 15 residues. The trim removed 3 bases at V and 7 bases at J, leaving 8 bases unmatched. The CDR3: CASSWGQESVEKLFF. The DNA of the CDR3 is TGCGCCAGCAGCTGGGGACAGGAATCGGTTGAAAAACTGTTTTTT. The whole variable domain, remainder taken from reference TRBV5-1 and TRBJ1-4, is KAGVTQTPRYLIKTRGQQVTLSCSPISGHRSVSWYQQTPGQGLQFLFEYFSETQRNKGNFPGRFSGRQFSNSRSEMNVSTLELGDSALYLCASSWGQESVEKLFFGSGTQLSVL.

V gene TRBV6-5 combines with J gene TRBJ1-1, with 7 positions matching TRBD1. Germline CDR1 reads MNHEY; CDR2 reads SVGAGI. Trimming took 2 bases from V and 5 from J; bases not matched to a gene: 5. The length of the CDR3 is 14 residues. This chain's CDR3 is CASSYGDRVTEAFF. The CDR3, as DNA: TGTGCCAGCAGTTACGGCGACAGGGTAACTGAAGCTTTCTTT.